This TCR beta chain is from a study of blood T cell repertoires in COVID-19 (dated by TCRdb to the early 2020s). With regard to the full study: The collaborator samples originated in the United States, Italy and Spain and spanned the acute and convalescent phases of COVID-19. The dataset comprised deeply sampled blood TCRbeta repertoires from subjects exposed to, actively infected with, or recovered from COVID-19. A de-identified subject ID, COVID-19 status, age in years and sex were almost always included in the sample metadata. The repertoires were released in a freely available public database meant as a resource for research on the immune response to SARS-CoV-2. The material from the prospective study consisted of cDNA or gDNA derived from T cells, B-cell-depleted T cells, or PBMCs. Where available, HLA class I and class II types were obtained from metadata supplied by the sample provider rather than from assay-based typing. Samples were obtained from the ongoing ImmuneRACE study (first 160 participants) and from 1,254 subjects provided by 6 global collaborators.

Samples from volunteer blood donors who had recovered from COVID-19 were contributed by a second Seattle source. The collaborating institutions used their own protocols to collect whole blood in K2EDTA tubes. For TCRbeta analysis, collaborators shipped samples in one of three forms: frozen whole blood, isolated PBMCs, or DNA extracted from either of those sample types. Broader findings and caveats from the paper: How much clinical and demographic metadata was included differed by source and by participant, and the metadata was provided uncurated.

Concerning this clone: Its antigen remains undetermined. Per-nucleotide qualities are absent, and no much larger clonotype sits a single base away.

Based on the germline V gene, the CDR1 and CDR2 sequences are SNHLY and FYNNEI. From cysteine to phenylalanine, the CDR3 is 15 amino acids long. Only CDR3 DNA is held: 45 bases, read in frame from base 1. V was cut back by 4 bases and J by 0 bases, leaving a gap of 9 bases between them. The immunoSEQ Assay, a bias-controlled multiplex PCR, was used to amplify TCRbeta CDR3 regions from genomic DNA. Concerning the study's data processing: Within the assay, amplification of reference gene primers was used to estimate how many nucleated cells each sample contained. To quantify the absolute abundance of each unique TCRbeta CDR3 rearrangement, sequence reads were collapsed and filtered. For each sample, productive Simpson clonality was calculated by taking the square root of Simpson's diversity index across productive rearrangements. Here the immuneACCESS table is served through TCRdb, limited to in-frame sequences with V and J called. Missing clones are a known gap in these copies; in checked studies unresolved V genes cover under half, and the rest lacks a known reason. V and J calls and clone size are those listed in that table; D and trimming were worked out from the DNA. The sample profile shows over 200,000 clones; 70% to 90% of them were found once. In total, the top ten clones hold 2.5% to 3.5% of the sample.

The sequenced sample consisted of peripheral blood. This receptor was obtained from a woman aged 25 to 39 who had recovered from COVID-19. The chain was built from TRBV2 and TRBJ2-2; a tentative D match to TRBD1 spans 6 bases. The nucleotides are TGTGCCAGCAGTGGCTGGGGGCCGAACACCGGGGAGCTGTTTTTT. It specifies CASSGWGPNTGELFF.